The clone carrying this T cell receptor (beta chain) was counted once. Its antigen is not known. PCR was performed using 60 Vbeta and 13 Jbeta primers. The data were produced by immunoSEQ multiplex PCR, yet TCRdb's version contains in-frame clones alone and is incomplete. The data hold a few hundred thousand clones, with 83% observed a single time. The sample comes from a study of cytomegalovirus exposure and HLA in healthy donors. Study results and limitations: When analyzed later, the rates of TCR association showed variation by HLA locus, with DRB1 the most and HLA-C the fewest.

The clonotype comes from a girl aged 10-17 years in good health and CMV-seronegative. The sample comprised PBMCs.

The CDR3 DNA reads TGTGCCTGGAGTGGATCGTCGAGCAGCGAGCAGTACTTC. Amino acid sequence: CAWSGSSSSEQYF. This chain links TRBV30 with TRBJ2-5; no clear D gene. The DNA end favors TRBJ2-7, so the J call may be wrong. CDR1 is GTSNPN and CDR2 is SVGIG in the germline V gene (reference sequence). The CDR3 length is 13 residues.